Listed below are T cell receptor beta chains from one sample, sequenced in a study of blood T cell repertoires in COVID-19. The method was immunoSEQ multiplex PCR; TCRdb's version includes in-frame clones alone and lacks a portion of them. The sample contains hundreds of thousands of clones, around 88% of which appear only once. The sample taken for sequencing was peripheral blood. These TCRs come from a woman in her twenties or thirties with COVID-19, enrolled during active disease. The CDR3 runs from the conserved cysteine through the conserved F or W. A D gene is named only where the DNA matches it firmly. Clone size is shown for a subset of rows, as once, few, many or a class of expanded clone.

d_call j_call clone_size v_call cdr3_aa cdr3_nt
- TRBJ2-3 - TRBV5-1 CASSLALEGTDTQYF TGCGCCAGCAGCTTGGCTCTAGAGGGCACAGATACGCAGTATTTT
- TRBJ2-7 - TRBV15 CATSRDFWGGLPYEQYF TGTGCCACCAGCAGAGATTTTTGGGGGGGCCTCCCCTACGAGCAGTACTTC
TRBD2 TRBJ2-5 - TRBV6-6 CASSYFREGRETQYF TGTGCCAGCAGTTACTTCCGGGAGGGCCGAGAGACCCAGTACTTC
- TRBJ1-6 - TRBV19 CASNPTQGYSPLHF TGTGCCAGTAATCCAACCCAGGGGTATTCACCCCTCCACTTT
- TRBJ2-2 - TRBV6-6 CASSLRENTGELFF TGTGCCAGCAGTTTGAGAGAGAACACCGGGGAGCTGTTTTTT
TRBD2 TRBJ2-5 - TRBV7-2 CASSLVSGGAETQYF TGTGCCAGCAGCTTAGTGAGCGGGGGGGCAGAGACCCAGTACTTC
- TRBJ1-2 - TRBV24-1 CATSDYSAGQGRANYGYTF TGTGCCACCAGTGATTACAGCGCTGGGCAGGGGCGAGCTAACTATGGCTACACCTTC
TRBD2 TRBJ2-1 few TRBV6-5 CASSSGTRMSEQFF TGTGCCAGCAGTTCCGGGACTAGAATGAGTGAGCAGTTCTTC
- TRBJ1-2 - TRBV18 CASSPWTPQTFNYGYTF TGTGCCAGCTCACCCTGGACACCGCAGACGTTTAACTATGGCTACACCTTC
- TRBJ1-2 many TRBV23-1 CASSQRGPYGGYTF TGCGCCAGCAGTCAGCGGGGGCCCTACGGTGGCTACACCTTC
- TRBJ2-7 once TRBV18 CASSLRDTASYEQYF TGTGCCAGCTCACTTCGGGACACTGCCTCCTACGAGCAGTACTTC
- TRBJ1-6 - TRBV4-3 CASSQIPSGSPMDF TGCGCCAGCAGCCAAATTCCCTCGGGGTCTCCGATGGACTTT
TRBD1 TRBJ1-6 - TRBV9 CASSVAGTANNSPLHF TGTGCCAGCAGCGTAGCTGGGACAGCTAATAATTCACCCCTCCACTTT
TRBD2 TRBJ2-1 - TRBV3-1/TRBV3-2 CASSGREAYNEQFF TGTGCCAGCAGTGGACGGGAGGCCTACAATGAGCAGTTCTTC
- TRBJ2-5 - TRBV5-8 CASSLVFQETQYF TGTGCCAGCAGCTTGGTATTCCAAGAGACCCAGTACTTC
TRBD2 TRBJ2-5 - TRBV27 CASRASGGAGETQYF TGTGCCAGCAGGGCTAGCGGGGGGGCAGGGGAGACCCAGTACTTC
- TRBJ2-5 - TRBV5-6 CASSLMSDQETQYF TGTGCCAGCAGCTTGATGAGCGACCAAGAGACCCAGTACTTC
- TRBJ1-1 - TRBV6-2/TRBV6-3 CASSSTERGGAFF TGTGCCAGCAGCTCGACTGAACGGGGTGGAGCTTTCTTT
TRBD2 TRBJ2-3 - TRBV27 CASSLNNPGLAGSADTQYF TGTGCCAGCAGTTTAAACAACCCCGGACTAGCGGGTAGCGCAGATACGCAGTATTTT
- TRBJ2-7 - TRBV28 CASSLDRTLDYEQYF TGTGCCAGCAGTCTGGACAGAACCTTGGACTACGAGCAGTACTTC
- TRBJ1-5 - TRBV28 CASSSGNRGNQPQHF TGTGCCAGCAGTTCAGGGAATAGGGGCAATCAGCCCCAGCATTTT
- TRBJ2-2 - TRBV4-3 CASSQDRGEAGELFF TGCGCCAGCAGCCAAGATCGAGGGGAGGCCGGGGAGCTGTTTTTT
TRBD1 TRBJ1-1 - TRBV2 CASLVTGGGAFF TGTGCCAGCTTAGTTACAGGGGGAGGGGCTTTCTTT
- TRBJ1-2 - TRBV15 CATSRDLVSGDYGYTF TGTGCCACCAGCAGAGATCTGGTTTCGGGGGACTATGGCTACACCTTC
- TRBJ1-2 - TRBV29-1 CSAHGQENNYGYTF TGCAGCGCGCACGGACAAGAGAACAACTATGGCTACACCTTC
TRBD2 TRBJ2-5 - TRBV18 CASSPRGGGGAQETQYF TGTGCCAGCTCACCAAGAGGAGGCGGGGGGGCACAAGAGACCCAGTACTTC
TRBD2 TRBJ2-3 - TRBV29-1 CSVDLGGPSGGLTDTQYF TGCAGCGTTGACTTGGGGGGCCCTAGCGGGGGACTCACAGATACGCAGTATTTT
- TRBJ1-3 - TRBV5-6 CASSLVAGARGNTIYF TGTGCCAGCAGCTTGGTGGCAGGGGCGAGAGGAAACACCATATATTTT
- TRBJ1-3 - TRBV11-2 CASSSYRDRGNTIYF TGTGCCAGCAGCTCCTACCGGGACCGGGGGAACACCATATATTTT
- TRBJ2-1 - TRBV6-5 CASSYSMWGNNEQFF TGTGCCAGCAGTTACTCGATGTGGGGCAACAATGAGCAGTTCTTC
- TRBJ2-2 - TRBV19 CASISRGRSGELFF TGTGCCAGTATCTCGAGAGGGAGGTCCGGGGAGCTGTTTTTT
TRBD1 TRBJ1-5 once TRBV6-4 CASSPTGVDQPQHF TGTGCCAGCAGCCCGACAGGGGTCGATCAGCCCCAGCATTTT
- TRBJ2-7 few TRBV13 CASSLGPSIYEQYF TGTGCCAGCAGCTTAGGCCCTAGCATCTACGAGCAGTACTTC
TRBD1 TRBJ2-7 - TRBV7-9 CASSLALGQGSYEQYF TGTGCCAGCAGCTTAGCGTTGGGACAGGGCTCCTACGAGCAGTACTTC
- TRBJ2-6 few TRBV29-1 CSVEFSGRTSGANVLTF TGCAGCGTTGAATTCTCCGGGAGAACTTCTGGGGCCAACGTCCTGACTTTC
- TRBJ2-1 - TRBV7-2 CASSLVYGRNEQFF TGTGCCAGCAGCTTAGTGTACGGGAGAAACGAGCAGTTCTTC
TRBD2 TRBJ2-1 - TRBV11-2 CASSLGIAGKFF TGTGCCAGCAGCTTAGGCATAGCGGGGAAGTTCTTC
TRBD2 TRBJ2-3 - TRBV18 CASSPTSGDTDTQYF TGTGCCAGCTCACCTACTAGCGGGGACACAGATACGCAGTATTTT
TRBD1 TRBJ2-2 - TRBV3-1/TRBV3-2 CASSPGTGGTGELFF TGTGCCAGCAGCCCCGGGACAGGGGGCACCGGGGAGCTGTTTTTT
- TRBJ2-7 - TRBV28 CASRNPGYFYEQYF TGTGCCAGCAGAAACCCGGGGTACTTCTACGAGCAGTACTTC
TRBD2 TRBJ2-2 - TRBV4-2 CASSLFTSGRGNTGELFF TGTGCCAGCAGCTTATTTACTAGCGGGAGGGGAAACACCGGGGAGCTGTTTTTT
TRBD2 TRBJ2-1 once TRBV6-6 CASSPLGTSGYSYNEQFF TGTGCCAGCAGTCCACTTGGGACTAGCGGATACTCCTACAATGAGCAGTTCTTC
TRBD1 TRBJ2-7 - TRBV5-1 CASSPGDRGYEQYF TGCGCCAGCAGCCCCGGGGACAGGGGCTACGAGCAGTACTTC
TRBD2 TRBJ2-1 - TRBV3-1/TRBV3-2 CASRPQEGGNNEQFF TGTGCCAGCAGGCCCCAAGAGGGAGGGAACAATGAGCAGTTCTTC
- TRBJ1-1 - TRBV12-2 CASRPADRTEAFF TGTGCAAGTCGCCCCGCCGACAGAACTGAAGCTTTCTTT
- TRBJ2-7 - TRBV29-1 CSVVGGLSYEQYF TGCAGCGTTGTGGGGGGGCTATCCTACGAGCAGTACTTC
TRBD2 TRBJ2-3 - TRBV6-4 CASSDRPSGRVTQYF TGTGCCAGCAGTGACCGGCCTAGCGGGCGAGTTACGCAGTATTTT
TRBD2 TRBJ2-2 - TRBV4-2 CASSRALGTGTSGGGTGELFF TGTGCCAGCAGCCGAGCTTTGGGAACCGGGACTAGCGGGGGGGGCACCGGGGAGCTGTTTTTT
- TRBJ1-2 - TRBV6-2/TRBV6-3 CASSYGGDYGYTF TGTGCCAGCAGTTACGGCGGAGACTATGGCTACACCTTC
- TRBJ2-1 - TRBV5-6 CASSLGGRKGFF TGTGCCAGCAGCTTGGGAGGCCGGAAAGGGTTCTTC
- TRBJ2-7 - TRBV27 CASSLDSLDEQYF TGTGCCAGCAGTTTAGACTCTTTAGACGAGCAGTACTTC
TRBD1 TRBJ2-3 - TRBV18 CASSPIAQGAGQYF TGTGCCAGCTCACCAATCGCACAGGGGGCGGGTCAGTATTTT
- TRBJ1-6 - TRBV7-9 CASSLDVGGNSPLHF TGTGCCAGCAGCTTAGATGTGGGGGGTAATTCACCCCTCCACTTT
TRBD1 TRBJ1-3 - TRBV24-1 CATSDAGTGAGNTIYF TGTGCCACCAGTGATGCCGGGACAGGGGCTGGAAACACCATATATTTT
TRBD2 TRBJ2-1 - TRBV5-5 CASSRTAGLAGNEQFF TGTGCCAGCAGCCGGACGGCGGGACTAGCGGGGAATGAGCAGTTCTTC
TRBD1 TRBJ1-1 - TRBV25-1 CASSRTGHTEAFF TGTGCCAGCAGCCGGACAGGGCACACTGAAGCTTTCTTT
- TRBJ2-3 - TRBV28 CAIGSQATDTQYF TGTGCCATCGGGTCCCAAGCAACAGATACGCAGTATTTT
- TRBJ2-1 - TRBV30 CAWSVRSGATNEQFF TGTGCCTGGAGTGTACGGTCAGGGGCCACCAATGAGCAGTTCTTC